The sequence of this T cell receptor (beta chain) was determined in a study of OX40 agonist ivuxolimab in advanced cancers. Looking at the study overall: An anti-OX40 (CD134) antibody with agonistic activity, ivuxolimab, was administered to patients.

This CDR3 spans 16 amino acids. Trimming left V 0 bases short and J 3 bases short, with 16 bases between. Per the germline V gene, CDR1 is SGHRS and CDR2 is YFSETQ. Sequencing used immunoSEQ multiplex PCR; TCRdb keeps in-frame clones, though not all of them. The table records tens of thousands of clones, 85% to 95% of them present only once. The TCR sequence derives from an adult with an advanced solid tumor such as melanoma, head and neck, liver or kidney cancer. The chain combines TRBV5-1 with TRBJ2-7, with TRBD1 as a possible D gene (6 bases). The starting material was CD4+ or CD8+ T cells sorted from blood, obtained in a trial of the OX40 agonist ivuxolimab. CDR3 in amino acids: CASSLEPRGSYYEQYF. In nucleotides, the CDR3 is TGCGCCAGCAGCTTGGAACCCAGGGGTTCGTACTACGAGCAGTACTTC.